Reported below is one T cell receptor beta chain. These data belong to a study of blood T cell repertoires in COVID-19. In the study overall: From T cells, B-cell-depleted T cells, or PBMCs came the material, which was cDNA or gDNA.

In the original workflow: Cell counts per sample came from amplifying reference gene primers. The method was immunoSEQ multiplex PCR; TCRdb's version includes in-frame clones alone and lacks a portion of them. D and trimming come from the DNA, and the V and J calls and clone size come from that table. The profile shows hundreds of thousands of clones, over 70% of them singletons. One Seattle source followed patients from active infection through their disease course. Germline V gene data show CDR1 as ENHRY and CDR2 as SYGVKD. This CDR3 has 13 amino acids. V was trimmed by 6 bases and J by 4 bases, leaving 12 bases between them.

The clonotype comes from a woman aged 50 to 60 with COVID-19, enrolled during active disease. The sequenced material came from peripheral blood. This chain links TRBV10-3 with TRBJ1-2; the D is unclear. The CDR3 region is CAIRSERTYGYTF. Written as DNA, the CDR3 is TGTGCCATCAGGTCAGAAAGAACCTATGGCTACACCTTC.